This T cell receptor beta chain was sequenced during a study of CD8 T cells in ankylosing spondylitis. This clonotype was observed at least ten times. The antigen is unknown. Quantitative 5'-RACE with molecular barcodes generated TCR beta libraries. TCRdb reanalysed the 5' RACE reads using MiXCR and keeps one entry per CDR3 protein. Of about 320,000 distinct CDR3 sequences listed, around a tenth are singletons. Study-wide points: Seemingly characteristic of ankylosing spondylitis blood was a TCR beta motif consisting of eight highly homologous variants.

Deletions cut 8 bases from V and 0 bases from J, with 11 bases between. This CDR3 has 14 residues. This sequence originates from a female donor with ankylosing spondylitis or in good health (not recorded which). V usage is TRBV12-3 or TRBV12-4 and J usage is TRBJ2-1, with D possibly matching TRBD1 (6 bases). The source material was blood, either unsorted or a sorted T cell fraction (not recorded which). CDR3 nucleotides: TGTGCCAGCGGGCTAGGGGGCTCCTACAATGAGCAGTTCTTC. Amino acids: CASGLGGSYNEQFF.